This is a list of T cell receptor beta chains from one sample in a study of CD8+CD57+ T cells in acquired aplastic anemia. MiXCR, run by TCRdb on the reads, gives a single entry per CDR3 protein. The sample consists of nearly 60,000 distinct CDR3 sequences, around 50% of them appearing once. The specimen was sorted CD4+, CD8+, or CD8+CD57+ T cells (not recorded which) from PBMCs. These receptor sequences come from a human donor with aplastic anemia. The CDR3 runs from the conserved cysteine through the conserved F or W. Each record gives: V gene, D gene, clone size, J gene, CDR3 DNA, CDR3 protein. D genes are given only for firm matches. For some rows the clone size is stated as once, few or many, or as a class when expanded; others skip it.

V: TRBV2
D: NA
size: NA
J: TRBJ2-3
DNA: TGTGCCAGCAGGCCCTGGGGGACAGATACGCAGTATTTT
CDR3: CASRPWGTDTQYF

V: TRBV2
D: NA
size: many
J: TRBJ2-3
DNA: TGTGCCAGCGAAGGTAGGGCGCAGTATTTT
CDR3: CASEGRAQYF

V: TRBV15
D: NA
size: NA
J: TRBJ2-7
DNA: TGTGCCACCAGCAGAGGACCTGGGGACACCTCCTACGAGCAGTACTTC
CDR3: CATSRGPGDTSYEQYF

V: TRBV4-2
D: TRBD2
size: NA
J: TRBJ2-3
DNA: TGTGCCAGCAGCCGAAACCGACTAGCGGGGGGCCTAAGCACAGATACGCAGTATTTT
CDR3: CASSRNRLAGGLSTDTQYF

V: TRBV5-6
D: TRBD2
size: NA
J: TRBJ2-7
DNA: TGTGCCAGCAGCTTGGATAGCGGGGGGGAGGAGCAGTACTTC
CDR3: CASSLDSGGEEQYF

V: TRBV11-3
D: TRBD2
size: many
J: TRBJ2-1
DNA: TGTGCCAGCAGCCCCGGGACTAGCAATGAGCAGTTCTTC
CDR3: CASSPGTSNEQFF

V: TRBV25-1
D: NA
size: medium-sized
J: TRBJ2-5
DNA: TGTGCCAGCAGTGAATGGGATGGGGTGGAGACCCAGTACTTC
CDR3: CASSEWDGVETQYF

V: TRBV7-6
D: NA
size: many
J: TRBJ1-3
DNA: TGTGCCAGCAGTTCCACCGACAGGACCGGAAACACCATATATTTT
CDR3: CASSSTDRTGNTIYF

V: TRBV19
D: TRBD2
size: NA
J: TRBJ2-7
DNA: TGTGCCAGTAGTGTGGGACTAGCACCTTCCTACGAGCAGTACTTC
CDR3: CASSVGLAPSYEQYF

V: TRBV24-1
D: NA
size: NA
J: TRBJ2-2
DNA: TGTGCCACCAGTGATTTCAACAGGGACACCGGGGAGCTGTTTTTT
CDR3: CATSDFNRDTGELFF

V: TRBV20-1
D: NA
size: NA
J: TRBJ2-3
DNA: TGCAGTGCCTGGCCGGACGGTGGTACAGATACGCAGTATTTT
CDR3: CSAWPDGGTDTQYF

V: TRBV5-6
D: NA
size: many
J: TRBJ1-2
DNA: TGTGCCAGCACCGACACCGGAGGACAGAGCTACACCTTC
CDR3: CASTDTGGQSYTF

V: TRBV19
D: TRBD1
size: NA
J: TRBJ1-2
DNA: TGTGCCGCGACCCTCGGGACAGCCCATGGCTACACCTTC
CDR3: CAATLGTAHGYTF

V: TRBV7-9
D: NA
size: many
J: TRBJ1-2
DNA: TGTGCCAGCAGCCCGGACAGCACTAACTATGGCTACACCTTC
CDR3: CASSPDSTNYGYTF

V: TRBV12-3/TRBV12-4
D: NA
size: many
J: TRBJ2-7
DNA: TGTGCCAGCAGTTTCCGCACAGGGCCTTCCTCCTACGAGCAGTACTTC
CDR3: CASSFRTGPSSYEQYF

V: TRBV9
D: NA
size: NA
J: TRBJ1-1
DNA: TGTGCCAGCAGCGTAGCGATTTACACTGAAGCTTTCTTT
CDR3: CASSVAIYTEAFF

V: TRBV7-9
D: NA
size: NA
J: TRBJ2-3
DNA: TGTGCCAGCAGCCAACCCCTCGGAGATACGCAGTATTTT
CDR3: CASSQPLGDTQYF

V: TRBV2
D: TRBD2
size: NA
J: TRBJ2-7
DNA: TGTGCCAGCAGGTTAGCGGGAGTCGCCGAGCAGTACTTC
CDR3: CASRLAGVAEQYF

V: TRBV29-1
D: NA
size: NA
J: TRBJ2-2
DNA: TGCAGCGTTGAAAGGTTCGTCACCGGGGAGCTGTTTTTT
CDR3: CSVERFVTGELFF

V: TRBV30
D: NA
size: once
J: TRBJ2-2
DNA: TGTGCCTGGAGTGGAGGGGGACCCGGGGAGCTGTTTTTT
CDR3: CAWSGGGPGELFF

V: TRBV6-5
D: NA
size: NA
J: TRBJ1-3
DNA: TGTGCCAGCAGTTACTCAGGAAACACCATATATTTT
CDR3: CASSYSGNTIYF

V: TRBV29-1
D: TRBD1
size: NA
J: TRBJ2-7
DNA: TGCAGCGTTGGGACAGGGAATTCCTACGAGCAGTACTTC
CDR3: CSVGTGNSYEQYF

V: TRBV10-3
D: NA
size: once
J: TRBJ2-3
DNA: TGTGCCATCAGTGAAAGCCAGGATACGCAGTATTTT
CDR3: CAISESQDTQYF

V: TRBV7-6
D: NA
size: medium-sized
J: TRBJ2-1
DNA: TGTGCCAGCAGCTTTACAGTCAATGAGCAGTTCTTC
CDR3: CASSFTVNEQFF

V: TRBV29-1
D: NA
size: NA
J: TRBJ2-7
DNA: TGCAGCGGGGGGGGCAGCACCTACGAGCAGTACTTC
CDR3: CSGGGSTYEQYF

V: TRBV10-2
D: NA
size: NA
J: TRBJ2-1
DNA: TGCGCCAGCAGTGAGGACAGTTACAATGAGCAGTTCTTC
CDR3: CASSEDSYNEQFF

V: TRBV2
D: TRBD1
size: NA
J: TRBJ2-7
DNA: TGTGCCAGCAGCTTGGCCGGGACAGGGGAATACGAGCAGTACTTC
CDR3: CASSLAGTGEYEQYF

V: TRBV24-1
D: NA
size: once
J: TRBJ2-5
DNA: TGTGCCACCAGTGATACGGGGCAAAAAGAGACCCAGTACTTC
CDR3: CATSDTGQKETQYF

V: TRBV11-2
D: NA
size: many
J: TRBJ2-3
DNA: TGTGCCAGCAGCGAGGCAGGAGATACGCAGTATTTT
CDR3: CASSEAGDTQYF

V: TRBV10-3
D: NA
size: NA
J: TRBJ1-1
DNA: TGTGCCATCAGTACGGACAGCGGGAACACTGAAGCTTCCTTT
CDR3: CAISTDSGNTEASF

V: TRBV7-6
D: NA
size: once
J: TRBJ2-7
DNA: TGTGCCAGCAGCTTAGCAGAGACCGTAGCAAGCGAGCAATACTTC
CDR3: CASSLAETVASEQYF

V: TRBV25-1
D: NA
size: NA
J: TRBJ1-3
DNA: TGTGCCAGCAGTGAATCCCGCTCCCACTCTGGAAACACCATATATTTT
CDR3: CASSESRSHSGNTIYF

V: TRBV19
D: NA
size: NA
J: TRBJ2-7
DNA: TGTGCCAGTAGCCGGTGGGACAACTCCTACGAGCAGTACTTC
CDR3: CASSRWDNSYEQYF

V: TRBV11-2
D: TRBD1
size: NA
J: TRBJ1-5
DNA: TGTGCCAGCAGCTTGGGAGGACAGGGGGGCAATCAGCCCCAGCATTTT
CDR3: CASSLGGQGGNQPQHF

V: TRBV10-3
D: TRBD1
size: NA
J: TRBJ1-6
DNA: TGTGCCACGTCGGACAGGGTATATTCACCCCTCCACTTT
CDR3: CATSDRVYSPLHF

V: TRBV11-2
D: NA
size: NA
J: TRBJ2-7
DNA: TGTGCCAGCAGGCGGGGCTTCACCTACGAGCAGTACTTC
CDR3: CASRRGFTYEQYF

V: TRBV20-1
D: NA
size: once
J: TRBJ2-7
DNA: TGCAGTGCTAGAAAGGGGCAACACGAGCAGTACTTC
CDR3: CSARKGQHEQYF

V: TRBV6-2/TRBV6-3
D: TRBD2
size: many
J: TRBJ2-7
DNA: TGTGCCAGCAGTTACGGTACTAGCGGGGGGAACGAGCAGTACTTC
CDR3: CASSYGTSGGNEQYF

V: TRBV28
D: NA
size: many
J: TRBJ2-7
DNA: TGTGCCAGCAGTTTCACGGGGGAGCAGTACTTC
CDR3: CASSFTGEQYF

V: TRBV25-1
D: NA
size: NA
J: TRBJ2-7
DNA: TGTGCCAGCATTGGCCTAAGCTCCTACGAGCAGTACTTC
CDR3: CASIGLSSYEQYF

V: TRBV15
D: NA
size: NA
J: TRBJ2-5
DNA: TGTGCCACCAGCAGAGATCGCTATGAGACCCAGTACTTC
CDR3: CATSRDRYETQYF

V: TRBV7-2
D: NA
size: NA
J: TRBJ2-3
DNA: TGTGCCAGCAGCTTATTTGATACAGATACGCAGTATTTT
CDR3: CASSLFDTDTQYF

V: TRBV27
D: NA
size: many
J: TRBJ1-1
DNA: TGTGCCAGCAGTTCGGGCATGAACACTGAAGCTTTCTTT
CDR3: CASSSGMNTEAFF

V: TRBV15
D: NA
size: once
J: TRBJ1-6
DNA: TGTGCCACCAGCCGGAGTTATAATTCACCCCTCCACTTT
CDR3: CATSRSYNSPLHF

V: TRBV27
D: NA
size: few
J: TRBJ2-3
DNA: TGTGCCAGCAGTTTGGCGTTAGAAGCAGATACGCAGTATTTT
CDR3: CASSLALEADTQYF

V: TRBV15
D: NA
size: few
J: TRBJ1-2
DNA: TGTGCCACCAGCAGAGATCTGCAGGGTGGCTACACCTTC
CDR3: CATSRDLQGGYTF